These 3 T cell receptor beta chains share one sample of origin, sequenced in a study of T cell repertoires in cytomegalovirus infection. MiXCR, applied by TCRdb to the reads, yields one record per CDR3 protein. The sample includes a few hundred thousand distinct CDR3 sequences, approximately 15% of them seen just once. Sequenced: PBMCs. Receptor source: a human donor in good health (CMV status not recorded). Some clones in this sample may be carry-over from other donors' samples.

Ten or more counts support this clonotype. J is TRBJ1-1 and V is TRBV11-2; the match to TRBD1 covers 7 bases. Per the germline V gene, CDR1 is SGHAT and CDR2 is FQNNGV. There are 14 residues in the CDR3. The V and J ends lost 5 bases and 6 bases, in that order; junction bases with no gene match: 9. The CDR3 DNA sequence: TGTGCCAGCAGCCTCAGGGGGGGGGACCCTGAAGCTTTCTTT. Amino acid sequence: CASSLRGGDPEAFF.

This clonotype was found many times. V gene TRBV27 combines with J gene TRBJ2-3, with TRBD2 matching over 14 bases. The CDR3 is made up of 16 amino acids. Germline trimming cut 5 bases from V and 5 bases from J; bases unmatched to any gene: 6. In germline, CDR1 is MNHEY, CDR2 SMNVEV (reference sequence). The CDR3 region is CASSALGLAGGDTQYF. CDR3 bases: TGTGCCAGCAGTGCCCTCGGACTAGCGGGGGGAGATACGCAGTATTTT.

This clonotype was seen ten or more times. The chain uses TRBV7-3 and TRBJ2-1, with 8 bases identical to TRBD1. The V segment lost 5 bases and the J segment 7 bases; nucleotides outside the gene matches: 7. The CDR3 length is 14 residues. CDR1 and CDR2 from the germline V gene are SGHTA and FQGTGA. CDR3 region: CASSPDRVQNEQFF. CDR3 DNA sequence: TGTGCCAGCAGCCCGGACAGGGTCCAAAATGAGCAGTTCTTC.